This TCR beta chain is drawn from a study of cytomegalovirus exposure and HLA in healthy donors. The study, taken as a whole, reports: Based on reports, TCR beta sequences accurately predicted HLA-A and HLA-B alleles for most subjects.

Notes on this clone: Its antigen remains unknown.

Vbeta (60) and Jbeta (13) primers were used in the PCR. Only in-frame clones appear in the TCRdb table, and some are missing; sequencing was by immunoSEQ multiplex PCR. Of more than 150,000 clones in the sample, 65% to 85% were seen once. V lost 1 base, J lost 3 bases, and 3 bases lay in between. Per germline, CDR1 DFQATT and CDR2 SNEGSKA (reference sequence). The CDR3 is 11 residues long. The receptor's source is a woman in her thirties in good health and CMV-seropositive. The genes are TRBV20-1 and TRBJ2-5; no firm D call. The specimen sequenced was PBMCs. The CDR3 DNA follows: TGCAGTGCTAGAGCCGAAGAGACCCAGTACTTC. This sequence encodes CSARAEETQYF.